These T cell receptor beta chains were read from a single sample in a study of cytomegalovirus exposure and HLA in healthy donors. Sequencing used immunoSEQ multiplex PCR; TCRdb keeps in-frame clones, though not all of them. The sample lists about 170,000 clones; over 80% were seen once. Sequencing was done on a sample of PBMCs. The source is a boy aged 2 to 10 in good health and CMV-seronegative. CDR3s include the opening cysteine and the closing phenylalanine or tryptophan. The D gene is left open where the match is weak. A clone size is listed for some rows: how often the clone was seen (once, few, many), or a class if it is expanded.

J: TRBJ1-1; size: NA; V: TRBV13; D: NA; CDR3: CASSLEGGTEAFF; DNA: TGTGCCAGCAGCTTAGAGGGAGGAACTGAAGCTTTCTTT
J: TRBJ2-7; size: NA; V: TRBV10-1; D: TRBD1; CDR3: CASSEVDLKTGRDEQYF; DNA: TGCGCCAGCAGTGAGGTTGATCTAAAGACAGGGAGAGACGAGCAGTACTTC
J: TRBJ1-1; size: NA; V: TRBV2; D: NA; CDR3: CASSGQAGQMNTEAFF; DNA: TGTGCCAGCAGTGGACAAGCAGGACAGATGAACACTGAAGCTTTCTTT
J: TRBJ2-6; size: NA; V: TRBV9; D: NA; CDR3: CASSAQTGIPGANVLTF; DNA: TGTGCCAGCAGCGCCCAAACGGGAATACCCGGGGCCAACGTCCTGACTTTC
J: TRBJ2-3; size: few; V: TRBV5-1; D: NA; CDR3: CASSLGGDTQYF; DNA: TGCGCCAGCAGCTTGGGAGGAGATACGCAGTATTTT
J: TRBJ2-7; size: NA; V: TRBV7-2; D: TRBD2; CDR3: CASSFRLAGGPYEQYF; DNA: TGTGCCAGCAGCTTTAGACTAGCGGGAGGGCCTTACGAGCAGTACTTC
J: TRBJ1-6; size: NA; V: TRBV30; D: NA; CDR3: CACIGTSLSSYNSPLHF; DNA: TGTGCCTGCATCGGGACAAGCCTCAGCTCCTATAATTCACCCCTCCACTTT
J: TRBJ2-3; size: NA; V: TRBV5-1; D: NA; CDR3: CASRLGGGSTDTQYF; DNA: TGCGCCAGCAGATTGGGAGGGGGTTCCACAGATACGCAGTATTTT
J: TRBJ2-5; size: NA; V: TRBV7-9; D: NA; CDR3: CASEQETQYF; DNA: TGTGCCAGCGAGCAAGAGACCCAGTACTTC
J: TRBJ2-2; size: NA; V: TRBV12-5; D: NA; CDR3: CASGSTDTGELFF; DNA: TGTGCTAGTGGTTCGACAGACACCGGGGAGCTGTTTTTT
J: TRBJ1-2; size: NA; V: TRBV5-6; D: NA; CDR3: CASTLPGEFGYTF; DNA: TGTGCCAGCACCTTACCCGGGGAGTTTGGCTACACCTTC
J: TRBJ1-1; size: once; V: TRBV9; D: TRBD1; CDR3: CASSVGGQVTEAFF; DNA: TGTGCCAGCAGCGTAGGGGGACAGGTCACTGAAGCTTTCTTT
J: TRBJ1-1; size: NA; V: TRBV5-6; D: NA; CDR3: CASSPVRGVNTEAFF; DNA: TGTGCCAGCAGCCCGGTCAGGGGTGTCAACACTGAAGCTTTCTTT
J: TRBJ2-2; size: once; V: TRBV6-1; D: TRBD1; CDR3: CASSKDRDGGELFF; DNA: TGTGCCAGCAGTAAAGACAGGGACGGCGGGGAGCTGTTTTTT
J: TRBJ2-7; size: NA; V: TRBV10-3; D: NA; CDR3: CAISDERESSYEQYF; DNA: TGTGCCATCAGTGATGAGCGCGAGAGCTCCTACGAGCAGTACTTC
J: TRBJ1-1; size: NA; V: TRBV29-1; D: NA; CDR3: CSVGKSSGEAFF; DNA: TGCAGCGTTGGGAAGTCTAGCGGTGAAGCTTTCTTT
J: TRBJ2-5; size: NA; V: TRBV18; D: TRBD1; CDR3: CASSPRPGTEETQYF; DNA: TGTGCCAGCTCACCCCGTCCGGGGACAGAAGAGACCCAGTACTTC